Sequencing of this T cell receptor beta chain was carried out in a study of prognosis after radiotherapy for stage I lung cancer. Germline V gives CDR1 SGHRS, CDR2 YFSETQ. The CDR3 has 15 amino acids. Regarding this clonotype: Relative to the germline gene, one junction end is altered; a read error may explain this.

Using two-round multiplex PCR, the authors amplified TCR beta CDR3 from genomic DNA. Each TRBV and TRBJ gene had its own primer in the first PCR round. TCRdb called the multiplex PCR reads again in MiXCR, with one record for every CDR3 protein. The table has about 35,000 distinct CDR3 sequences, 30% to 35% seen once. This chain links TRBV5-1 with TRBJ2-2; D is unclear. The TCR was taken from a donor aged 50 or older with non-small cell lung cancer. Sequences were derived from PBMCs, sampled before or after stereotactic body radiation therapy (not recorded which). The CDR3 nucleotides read TGTGCCAGCAGCTTGGCCTTGAGTGCCACCGGGGAGCTGTTTTTT. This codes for CASSLALSATGELFF.